This TCR beta chain is drawn from a study of CXCR3-negative and CXCR3-positive naive CD8 T cells. As for the study in general: Some 150 million TRB reads were obtained in total, which works out to about 1.5 +/- 0.3 million per library. Study-level results: After cryopreservation, expression of CXCR3 was partially reduced, and most assays were run with fresh PBMCs. Comparison of naive cells showed more hydrophobic TRB CDR3s in CXCR3-positive than in CXCR3-negative naive cells.

Germline values: CDR1 LNHDA, CDR2 SQIVND (reference sequence). The CDR3 contains 13 residues. Researchers reported sorting every CD8+ T cell subset in triplicate, 300,000 cells per sort. Naive CD8+ T lymphocytes were specified as CD45RO-CCR7+CD27+CD95-. Comments on this clonotype: Its antigen remains unknown.

The libraries of TRB cDNA were prepared using 5' RACE with UMI labels. TCRdb re-called the 5' RACE reads and gives one entry per CDR3 protein, without DNA. The sample table sets out approximately 100,000 distinct CDR3 sequences. The sample taken for sequencing was naive CXCR3+ CD8+ T cells from blood. Described subset: CD45RO-CCR7+CD27+CD95- naive CD8+ T cells expressing CXCR3 (TNR3+). The chain recombines TRBV19 with TRBJ1-5; lacking DNA, the TRBD1 call made by TCRdb goes unchecked. The receptor was derived from a human donor in good health. Some clones in this sample may be carry-over from other donors' samples. CDR3: CASRRTGDQPQHF. Based on the CDR3 plus reference TRBV19 and TRBJ1-5, the full variable domain is DGGITQSPKYLFRKEGQNVTLSCEQNLNHDAMYWYRQDPGQGLRLIYYSQIVNDFQKGDIAEGYSVSREKKESFPLTVTSAQKNPTAFYLCASRRTGDQPQHFGDGTRLSIL.